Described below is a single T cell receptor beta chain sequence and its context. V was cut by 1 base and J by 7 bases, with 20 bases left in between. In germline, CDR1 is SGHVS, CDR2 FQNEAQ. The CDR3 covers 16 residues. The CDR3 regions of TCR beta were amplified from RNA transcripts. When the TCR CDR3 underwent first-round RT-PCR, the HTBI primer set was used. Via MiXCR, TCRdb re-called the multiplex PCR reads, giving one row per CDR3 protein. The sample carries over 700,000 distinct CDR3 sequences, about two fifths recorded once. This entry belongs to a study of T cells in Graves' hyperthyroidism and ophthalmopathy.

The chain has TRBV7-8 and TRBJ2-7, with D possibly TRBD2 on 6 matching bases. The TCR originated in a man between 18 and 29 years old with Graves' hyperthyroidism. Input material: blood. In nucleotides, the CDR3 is TGTGCCAGCAGCTTAGTGGTCGGGGGAAATTTGGGAGAGCAGTACTTC. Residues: CASSLVVGGNLGEQYF.